This T cell receptor (beta chain) appears in the sequencing data of a study of vaccination and CD4 T cells after COVID-19. As for the study in general: Median draw time for post-COVID samples was approximately 94 days post-diagnosis (range 35 to 161). Early (day 14) and late (days 161 to 241) post-vaccine samples came from three convalescent patients.

In regard to this clonotype: Its antigen is unidentified.

Regarding time point: late sampling 161 to 241 days after vaccination in a few convalescent patients. Each CDR3 protein gets one entry after TCRdb re-called the PCR reads with MiXCR. Of some 26,000 distinct CDR3 sequences in the sample, over 40% were seen once. Study findings and constraints: Median reactive clonotypes, those recognizing SARS-CoV-2, rose from about 22 to 38, not significantly.

Sequencing was performed on CD4+ T cells from blood, taken about 7 months after SARS-CoV-2 vaccination. The TCR comes from a human donor who had recovered from COVID-19.

The CDR3 sequence: CASSKNEDGISPLHF. DNA of the CDR3: TGTGCCAGCAGCAAAAACGAGGACGGAATCTCACCCCTCCACTTT. This sequence joins TRBV21-1 and TRBJ1-6. TRBV21-1 is assigned pseudogene status. This CDR3 has 15 amino acids.